One and the same sample provided the 5 T cell receptor beta chains below, sequenced in a study of blood T cell repertoires in COVID-19. Measured with immunoSEQ multiplex PCR; TCRdb has only the in-frame clones, and not every one. The data contain about 100,000 clones, about 85% of them singletons. The sequenced sample consisted of peripheral blood. These receptor sequences come from a woman between 65 and 79 years old with active or convalescent COVID-19.

The chain links TRBV5-8 to TRBJ1-1, with TRBD1 as a possible D gene (6 bases). With 0 bases removed from V and 2 bases from J, the gap between germline ends came to 20 bases. Germline lookup yields CDR1 SGHTS and CDR2 YDEGEE. CDR3 length: 18 amino acids. CDR3 residues: CASSLGWGHPSLNTEAFF. In DNA, the CDR3 is TGTGCCAGCAGCTTGGGGTGGGGACATCCCAGTCTCAACACTGAAGCTTTCTTT. Full variable domain (missing parts from reference TRBV5-8 and TRBJ1-1): EAGVTQSPTHLIKTRGQQATLRCSPISGHTSVYWYQQALGLGLQFLLWYDEGEERNRGNFPPRFSGRQFPNYSSELNVNALELEDSALYLCASSLGWGHPSLNTEAFFGQGTRLTVV.

The rearrangement joins TRBV27 to TRBJ1-2, with 11 positions matching TRBD1. This CDR3 comprises 14 residues. Losses at the gene ends were 3 bases for V and 4 bases for J; bases not matched to a gene: 1. CDR1 is MNHEY, CDR2 SMNVEV, per germline (reference sequence). The CDR3 coding sequence is TGTGCCAGCAGTTTTGGGACAGGGGGCTATGGCTACACCTTC. It translates to CASSFGTGGYGYTF.

The rearrangement joins TRBV6-5 to TRBJ1-1; possible D gene TRBD1, 6 bases. The CDR3 is 14 residues long. Germline lookup yields CDR1 MNHEY and CDR2 SVGAGI. V lost 7 bases and J 1 base, leaving 13 bases between the germline ends. The CDR3 DNA is TGTGCCAGCACTATTGACAGGCAGAACACTGAAGCTTTCTTT. Amino acids: CASTIDRQNTEAFF.

The chain recombines TRBV5-1 with TRBJ2-5, with TRBD1 as a possible D gene (6 bases). Trimming took off 3 bases at V and 2 bases at J, with 11 bases between the two ends. Germline values: CDR1 SGHRS, CDR2 YFSETQ. The CDR3 covers 14 residues. The CDR3 coding sequence is TGCGCCAGCAGCTCCGGGACACAACAAGAGACCCAGTACTTC. This sequence encodes CASSSGTQQETQYF.

This sequence joins TRBV5-6 and TRBJ1-2; possibly TRBD1 for D (5 bases). Germline values: CDR1 SGHDT, CDR2 YYEEEE. With 5 bases removed from V and 4 bases from J, the gap between germline ends came to 21 bases. This CDR3 comprises 16 residues. The CDR3 DNA is TGTGCCAGCAGTCCCGGGACCCCCGGCGGGGCCTATGGCTACACCTTC. It translates to CASSPGTPGGAYGYTF.